This TCR beta chain was captured in a study of beta chain features in type 1 diabetes. Across the study: All samples combined gave under 110,000,000 sorted cells for examination.

Study-wide points: For Type 1 diabetes patients, all four CD4+ subsets carried TCRB CDR3s that were moderately but significantly shorter.

A CD45RO/CCR7/CD25/CD127/CD95/CD27 panel sorted naive, central memory, regulatory and stem cell-like memory CD4+ cells. Every isolated RNA sample was fully reverse transcribed, so sequencing captured expressed TCRB transcripts. TCRdb keeps only in-frame clones here, not all; method: immunoSEQ multiplex PCR. The sample consists of fewer than 900,000 clones, under 20% of them appearing once. For this clone: Its antigen is not known. Other nucleotide sequences in the sample specify the same CDR3.

The V end lost 8 bases, the J end lost 0 bases, and 11 bases lay between the germline ends. The CDR3 covers 13 residues. Sequencing input: naive CD4+ T cells from blood. This clonotype was obtained from a woman aged 18-29 years in good health. This chain joins TRBV23-1 and TRBJ2-7, with D possibly TRBD1 on 6 matching bases. TRBV23-1 is labeled an ORF, and its function is uncertain. The CDR3 bases are TGCGCCAGCGGCCCGACAGGCTCCTACGAGCAGTACTTC. It specifies CASGPTGSYEQYF.